This T cell receptor beta chain was recovered during a study of monozygotic twins with inflammatory bowel disease. The CDR3 is 17 residues long. Germline V gives CDR1 MNHEY, CDR2 SVGEGT. Researchers used roughly 3.5 ug of total RNA for each TCR library. TCRdb processed the 5' RACE reads again and assigns one entry to each CDR3 protein, with no DNA. Its clone listing holds 95,000 to 110,000 distinct CDR3 sequences. This receptor was taken from a human donor with ulcerative colitis or Crohn's disease, or a healthy co-twin of an affected twin (not recorded which). Sequenced material: blood. The chain combines TRBV6-2 or TRBV6-3 with TRBJ1-5; the D gene TCRdb calls, TRBD1, cannot be checked with no DNA. CDR3: CASSYGPRGRLGQPQHF.